This TCR beta chain was obtained from a study of T-cell reconstitution after alpha-beta-depleted transplantation in children (dated by TCRdb to about 2016). With regard to the full study: T-cell immune reconstitution after TCRalphabeta/CD19-depleted allogeneic hematopoietic cell transplantation in children was quantitatively tracked in the study by means of TCR repertoire profiling.

From V the trimming removes 0 bases and from J it removes 5 bases, while the gene matches leave 13 bases of the junction unaccounted for. Counted from cysteine to phenylalanine, this CDR3 has 19 amino acids. Solely the CDR3 DNA is kept, with 57 bases framed from the first base. Via the germline V gene, CDR1 is LGHNA and CDR2 YSLEER. Receptor libraries were prepared by PCR. Sequencing relied on an Illumina HiSeq 2500. TCR libraries were prepared with molecular barcoding, using unique molecular identifiers to normalize TCRbeta repertoire quantification. TCRdb reran the public reads through fastp at Q25 and MiXCR, keeping productive beta chains. CDR3 protein duplicates are merged, each entry listing the most common genes and DNA. The sample yields some 490,000 distinct CDR3 sequences; approximately 13% were counted once. About 6% of the sample rests with the top ten. Concerning this clonotype itself: Its recognized antigen is unknown. Per-base quality was not reported, and no clone a single base away is much larger than it.

The sample in question was PBMCs from the stem cell graft donor, obtained from the stem cell graft. The TCR comes from a human donor who donated a stem cell graft to a child with combined immunodeficiency. The V and J segments used are TRBV4-3 and TRBJ2-2; 9 nucleotides in the junction match TRBD1. The bases are TGCGCCAGCAGCCAAGAGTGGGGACAGGGAAATTTGGGAACCGGGGAGCTGTTTTTT. It translates as CASSQEWGQGNLGTGELFF.